The 2 T cell receptor beta chains below were found in one sample sequenced in a study of blood T cell repertoires in COVID-19. Some clones are missing from TCRdb's copy, which holds only in-frame ones; the method was immunoSEQ multiplex PCR. The sample holds hundreds of thousands of clones, 85% seen once. Sequencing was done on a sample of PBMCs or T cells enriched from blood (not recorded which). All receptors derive from a woman in her forties or fifties who had recovered from COVID-19.

The chain uses TRBV11-2 and TRBJ2-1; D not certain. Trimming pared 0 bases from V and 6 bases from J, leaving 24 bases between. The CDR3 loop spans 19 amino acids. The germline V gene has CDR1 SGHAT and CDR2 FQNNGV. The CDR3 is CASSLDNRAGLLPLNEQFF. CDR3 nucleotide sequence: TGTGCCAGCAGCTTAGATAACAGAGCCGGCCTCCTCCCCCTCAATGAGCAGTTCTTC.

Written as DNA, the CDR3 is TGTGCCAGCAGCCAAGTGAGATCAGGGGTTGAAGCTTTCTTT. Amino acid sequence: CASSQVRSGVEAFF. The chain has TRBV3-1 (or the pseudogene TRBV3-2) and TRBJ1-1; weak D call: TRBD1 (6 bases). The germline V gene encodes CDR1 LGHDT and CDR2 YNNKEL (reference sequence). CDR3 size: 14 residues. Trimming removed 1 base from V and 7 bases from J, with 13 bases in between.